Following are 2 T cell receptor beta chains from one sample sequenced in a study of T cell changes during pregnancy in multiple sclerosis. Measured with immunoSEQ multiplex PCR; TCRdb has only the in-frame clones, and not every one. The table has tens of thousands of clones, less than 90% seen once; the top ten hold roughly 0.99%. Sequenced here: CD4+ T cells from peripheral blood mononuclear cells, sampled in the first trimester of pregnancy. These receptors came from a female donor in good health, enrolled as a control in a pregnancy study.

This chain links TRBV18 with TRBJ2-7; D is possibly TRBD1 (6 bases). CDR1 and CDR2 from the germline V gene are KGHSH and LQKENI. V was clipped by 2 bases and J by 6 bases, with 17 bases between them. The CDR3 has 15 amino acids. CDR3 protein: CASSPYRDKGGEQYF. In nucleotides, the CDR3 is TGTGCCAGCTCACCATATCGGGACAAAGGGGGCGAGCAGTACTTC.

The V gene is TRBV6-1, the J gene TRBJ2-1; TRBD2 matches at 9 bases. V lost 0 bases, J lost 3 bases, and 0 bases stayed unmatched. Looked up from germline, CDR1 is MNHNS and CDR2 is SASEGT. The CDR3 consists of 15 residues. CDR3 DNA: TGTGCCAGCAGTGAAGCAGCGGGAGGCTACAATGAGCAGTTCTTC. The encoded protein is CASSEAAGGYNEQFF.